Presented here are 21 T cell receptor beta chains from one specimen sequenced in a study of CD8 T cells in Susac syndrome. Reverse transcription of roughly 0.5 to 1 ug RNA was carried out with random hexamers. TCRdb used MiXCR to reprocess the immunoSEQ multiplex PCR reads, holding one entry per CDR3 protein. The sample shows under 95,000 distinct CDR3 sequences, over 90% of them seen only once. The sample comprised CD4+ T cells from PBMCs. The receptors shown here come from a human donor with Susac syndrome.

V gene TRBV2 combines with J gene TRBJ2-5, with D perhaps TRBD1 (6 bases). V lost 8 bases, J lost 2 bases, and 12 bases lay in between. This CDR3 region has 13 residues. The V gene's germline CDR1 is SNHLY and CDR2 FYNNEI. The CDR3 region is CASGRDNQETQYF. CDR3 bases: TGTGCCAGCGGCCGGGACAATCAAGAGACCCAGTACTTC.

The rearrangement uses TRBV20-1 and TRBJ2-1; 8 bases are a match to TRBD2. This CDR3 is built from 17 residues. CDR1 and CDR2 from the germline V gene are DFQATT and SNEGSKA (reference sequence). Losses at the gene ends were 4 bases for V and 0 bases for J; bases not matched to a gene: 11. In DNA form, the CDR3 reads TGCAGTGCTATAGGGAGCGGGGGCCCAAGCTCCTACAATGAGCAGTTCTTC. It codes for CSAIGSGGPSSYNEQFF.

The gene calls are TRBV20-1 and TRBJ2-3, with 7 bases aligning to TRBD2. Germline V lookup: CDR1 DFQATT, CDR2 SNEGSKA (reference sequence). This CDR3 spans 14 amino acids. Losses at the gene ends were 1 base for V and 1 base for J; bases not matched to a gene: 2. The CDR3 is CSARVAGGTDTQYF. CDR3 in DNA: TGCAGTGCTAGAGTGGCGGGGGGCACAGATACGCAGTATTTT.

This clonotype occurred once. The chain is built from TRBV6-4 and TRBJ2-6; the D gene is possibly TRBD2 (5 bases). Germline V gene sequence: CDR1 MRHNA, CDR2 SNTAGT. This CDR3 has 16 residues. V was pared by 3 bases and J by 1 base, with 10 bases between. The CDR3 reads CASSDTSGSGANVLTF. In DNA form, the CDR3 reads TGTGCCAGCAGTGATACGTCGGGGTCTGGGGCCAACGTCCTGACTTTC.

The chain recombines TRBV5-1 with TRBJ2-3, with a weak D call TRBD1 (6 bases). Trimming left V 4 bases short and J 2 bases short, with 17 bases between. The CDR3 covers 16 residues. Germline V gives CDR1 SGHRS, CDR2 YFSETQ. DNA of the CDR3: TGCGCCAGCAGCCGAGGTAATAGGGACAACACAGATACGCAGTATTTT. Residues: CASSRGNRDNTDTQYF.

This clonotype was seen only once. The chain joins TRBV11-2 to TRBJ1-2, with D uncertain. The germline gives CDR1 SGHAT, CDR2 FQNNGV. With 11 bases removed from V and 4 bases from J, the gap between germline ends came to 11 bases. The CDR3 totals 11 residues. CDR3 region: CASQRGYGYTF. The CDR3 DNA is TGTGCCTCGCAGCGGGGCTATGGCTACACCTTC. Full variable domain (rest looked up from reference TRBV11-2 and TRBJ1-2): EAGVAQSPRYKIIEKRQSVAFWCNPISGHATLYWYQQILGQGPKLLIQFQNNGVVDDSQLPKDRFSAERLKGVDSTLKIQPAKLEDSAVYLCASQRGYGYTFGSGTRLTVV.

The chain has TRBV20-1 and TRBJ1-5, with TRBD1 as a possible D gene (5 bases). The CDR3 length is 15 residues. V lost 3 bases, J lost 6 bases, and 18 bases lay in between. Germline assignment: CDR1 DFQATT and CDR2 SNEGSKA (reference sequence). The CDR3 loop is CSASPTPLRGQPQHF. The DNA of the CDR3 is TGCAGTGCTAGTCCGACACCACTAAGGGGTCAGCCCCAGCATTTT.

The CDR3 DNA reads TGTGCCACCAGTGATCCCGGGGTATACCAAGAGACCCAGTACTTC. Its translation is CATSDPGVYQETQYF. The chain links TRBV24-1 to TRBJ2-5; weak D call: TRBD2 (5 bases). Deletions cut 3 bases from V and 0 bases from J, with 10 bases between. Germline assignment: CDR1 KGHDR and CDR2 SFDVKD. The CDR3 covers 15 residues.

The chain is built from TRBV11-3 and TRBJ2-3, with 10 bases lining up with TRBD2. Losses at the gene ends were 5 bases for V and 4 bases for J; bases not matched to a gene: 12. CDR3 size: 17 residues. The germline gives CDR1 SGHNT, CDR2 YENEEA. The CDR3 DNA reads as TGTGCCAGCAGCCGTACACAGGGACTAGCGATCTCAGATACGCAGTATTTT. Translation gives CASSRTQGLAISDTQYF.

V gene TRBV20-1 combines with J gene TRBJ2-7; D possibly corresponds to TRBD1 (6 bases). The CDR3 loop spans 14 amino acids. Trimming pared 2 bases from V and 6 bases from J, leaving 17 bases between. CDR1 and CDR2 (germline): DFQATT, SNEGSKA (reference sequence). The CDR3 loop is CSARSEGGRAEQYF. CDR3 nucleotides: TGCAGTGCTAGATCCGAAGGGGGTCGGGCCGAGCAGTACTTC.

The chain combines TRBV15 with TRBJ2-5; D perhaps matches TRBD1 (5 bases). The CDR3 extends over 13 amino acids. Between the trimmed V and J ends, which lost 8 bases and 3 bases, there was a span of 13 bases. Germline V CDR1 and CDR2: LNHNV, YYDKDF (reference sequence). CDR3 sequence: CATSLGAEETQYF. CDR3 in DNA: TGTGCCACCTCCCTAGGGGCAGAAGAGACCCAGTACTTC.

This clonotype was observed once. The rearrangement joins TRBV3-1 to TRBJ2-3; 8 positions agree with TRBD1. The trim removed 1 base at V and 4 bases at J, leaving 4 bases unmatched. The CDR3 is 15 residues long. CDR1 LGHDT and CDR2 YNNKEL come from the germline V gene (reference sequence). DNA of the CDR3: TGTGCCAGCAGCCAAGGGACAGGGTTCGCAGATACGCAGTATTTT. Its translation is CASSQGTGFADTQYF.

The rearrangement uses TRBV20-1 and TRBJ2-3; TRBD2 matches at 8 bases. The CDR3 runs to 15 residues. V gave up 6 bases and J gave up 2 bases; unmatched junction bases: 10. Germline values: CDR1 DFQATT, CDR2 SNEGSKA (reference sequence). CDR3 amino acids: CSAGGSSGNTDTQYF. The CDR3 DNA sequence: TGCAGTGCGGGCGGGAGTAGCGGGAACACAGATACGCAGTATTTT.

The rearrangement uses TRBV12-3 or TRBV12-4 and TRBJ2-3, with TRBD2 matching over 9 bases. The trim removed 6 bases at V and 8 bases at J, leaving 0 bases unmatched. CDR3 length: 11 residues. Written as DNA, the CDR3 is TGTGCCAGCAGACTAGCGGGTACGCAGTATTTT. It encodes CASRLAGTQYF.

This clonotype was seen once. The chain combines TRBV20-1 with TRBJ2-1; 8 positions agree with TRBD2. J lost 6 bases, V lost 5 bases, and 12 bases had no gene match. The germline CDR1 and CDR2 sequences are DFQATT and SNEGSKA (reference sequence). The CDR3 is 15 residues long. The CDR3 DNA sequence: TGCAGTGCTCCTACCGGGACTAGGGGAACCAATGAGCAGTTCTTC. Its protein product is CSAPTGTRGTNEQFF.

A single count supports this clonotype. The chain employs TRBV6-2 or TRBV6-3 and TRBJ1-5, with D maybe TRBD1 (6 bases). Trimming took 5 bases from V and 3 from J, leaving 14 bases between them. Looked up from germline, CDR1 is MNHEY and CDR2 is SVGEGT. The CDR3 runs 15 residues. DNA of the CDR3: TGTGCCAGCAGTCCCCGGGGGGCTTACAATCAGCCCCAGCATTTT. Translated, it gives CASSPRGAYNQPQHF.

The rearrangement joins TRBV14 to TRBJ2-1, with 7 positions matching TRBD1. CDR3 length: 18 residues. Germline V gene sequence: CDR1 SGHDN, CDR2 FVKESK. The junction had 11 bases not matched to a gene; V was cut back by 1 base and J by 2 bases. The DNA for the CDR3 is TGTGCCAGCAGCCAAGTCAGTTCTTGGGACAGCCCCTACAATGAGCAGTTCTTC. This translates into CASSQVSSWDSPYNEQFF.

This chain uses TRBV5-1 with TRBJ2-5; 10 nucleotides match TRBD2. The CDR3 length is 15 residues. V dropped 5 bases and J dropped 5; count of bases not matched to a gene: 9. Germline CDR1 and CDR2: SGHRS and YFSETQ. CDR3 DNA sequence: TGCGCCAGCAGTTTAGACCCGGGACTAGCGGAGACCCAGTACTTC. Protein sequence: CASSLDPGLAETQYF. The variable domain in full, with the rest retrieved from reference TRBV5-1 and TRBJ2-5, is KAGVTQTPRYLIKTRGQQVTLSCSPISGHRSVSWYQQTPGQGLQFLFEYFSETQRNKGNFPGRFSGRQFSNSRSEMNVSTLELGDSALYLCASSLDPGLAETQYFGPGTRLLVL.

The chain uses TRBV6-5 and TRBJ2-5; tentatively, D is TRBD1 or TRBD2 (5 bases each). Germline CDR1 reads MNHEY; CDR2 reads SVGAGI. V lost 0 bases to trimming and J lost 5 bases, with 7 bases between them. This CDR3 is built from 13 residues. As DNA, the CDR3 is TGTGCCAGCAGTTACTCGGGGGATGAGACCCAGTACTTC. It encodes CASSYSGDETQYF.

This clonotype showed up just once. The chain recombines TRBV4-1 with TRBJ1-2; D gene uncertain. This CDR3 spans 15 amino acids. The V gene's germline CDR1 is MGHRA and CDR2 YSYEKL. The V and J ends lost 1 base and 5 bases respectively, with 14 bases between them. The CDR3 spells CASSQGTGNRYGYTF. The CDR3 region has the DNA TGCGCCAGCAGCCAAGGCACGGGGAATAGATATGGCTACACCTTC.

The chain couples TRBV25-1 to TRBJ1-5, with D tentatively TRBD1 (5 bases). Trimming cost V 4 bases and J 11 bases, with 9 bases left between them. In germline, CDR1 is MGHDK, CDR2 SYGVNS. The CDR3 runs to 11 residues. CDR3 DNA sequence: TGTGCCAGCAGTGTAGGGACGTCCCAGCATTTT. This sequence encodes CASSVGTSQHF.